This TCR beta chain stems from a study of Ad26.COV2.S vaccination and SARS-CoV-2 variants. The method was immunoSEQ multiplex PCR; TCRdb's version includes in-frame clones alone and lacks a portion of them. The sample records about 480,000 clones, approximately 88% being singletons. Germline CDR1 is MDHEN and CDR2 is SYDVKM. The germline V and J ends were trimmed by 6 bases and 1 base, with 16 bases remaining between them. The CDR3 sequence is 15 residues long. This clone was counted a single time. Treatment of the sample: some 19 received Ad26.COV2.S at low or high dose, single or two shots; 5 received placebo; per-sample allocation not given. The study sampled participants on day 63 after the first vaccine or placebo injection.

Sample: peripheral blood, taken in a trial of Ad26.COV2.S vaccine versus placebo. The rearrangement links TRBV28 to TRBJ2-7; D unclear. The TCR comes from a person between 18 and 65 years old who received the Ad26.COV2.S COVID-19 vaccine or a placebo. The CDR3 bases are TGTGCCAGCAGCTCCCCCGGAGAGGTTTCCTACGAGCAGTACTTC. Translation gives CASSSPGEVSYEQYF.